Given below is one T cell receptor (beta chain) in context. The data were produced by immunoSEQ multiplex PCR, yet TCRdb's version contains in-frame clones alone and is incomplete. Of approximately 31,000 clones listed, just over 90% were seen once; the top ten hold 3.5% to 5%. Looked up from germline, CDR1 is SGHVS and CDR2 is FQNEAQ. Trimming stripped 1 base from V and 11 bases from J, with 14 bases between. The CDR3 extends over 13 amino acids. The data are from a study of technical replicates of blood from a few donors. This sequence was found in a human donor in good health. Some clones in this sample may be carry-over from other donors' samples. The chain combines TRBV7-8 with TRBJ1-1; possibly TRBD1 for D (6 bases). Sequenced input: PBMCs. DNA of the CDR3: TGTGCCAGCAGCTTAGAGGGGGGGAGATGGGCTTTCTTT. This translates into CASSLEGGRWAFF.